This TCR beta chain was recovered during a study of T cells in Graves' hyperthyroidism and ophthalmopathy. Overall study results and limits: Ophthalmopathy prediction by the model preceded onset by a median roughly 6 months. Blood held most thyroid clonotypes expanded above 0.001 frequency.

Researchers took RNA transcripts and amplified the TCR beta CDR3 regions from them. The primer set for the first-round RT-PCR of the TCR CDR3 was HTBI. TCRdb reprocessed the multiplex PCR reads via MiXCR and lists one record per CDR3 protein. The sample lists about 380,000 distinct CDR3 sequences, approximately 18% occurring once. The trim removed 8 bases at V and 5 bases at J, leaving 12 bases unmatched. The CDR3 extends over 16 amino acids. The germline V gene encodes CDR1 SEHNR and CDR2 FQNEAQ (reference sequence). This clonotype has just a few counts. Its antigen is currently unknown. Ophthalmopathy cases scored 3 or more on the Clinical Activity Score and 4 or more on NOSPECS grade, with duration below 3 months.

The chain employs TRBV7-9 and TRBJ2-2, with TRBD1 identical over 9 bases. What was sequenced was blood. This TCR came from a man younger than 35 with Graves' ophthalmopathy. CDR3: CASPLRTGVLTGELFF. The DNA for the CDR3 is TGTGCCAGCCCACTCCGGACAGGGGTTTTAACCGGGGAGCTGTTTTTT.